This entry describes one TCR beta chain. Its antigen remains unidentified. The input lacks base qualities; no much larger clone sits a single base away. The sample's time point, from its label and the paper: newly diagnosed GD, antithyroid drugs for less than 3 months. For both TCR sequencing and RNA sequencing, RNA was extracted from PBMCs using TRIzol. The diagnosis of Graves' disease was made according to American Thyroid Association guidelines. Patients were recruited from an endocrinology department in Xi'an, China. Each patient gave about 8.1 milliliters of peripheral blood, collected in an EDTA anticoagulant tube. Ficoll Paque Plus density gradient separation was used to isolate PBMCs, and no further T cell sorting was done. An Agilent 2100 Bioanalyzer and agarose gel were used to check RNA quality, and a NanoDrop 2000 was used to measure RNA concentration. The CDR3 runs 13 amino acids, cysteine and phenylalanine included. The kept DNA is CDR3 alone, 39 bases in frame from the first base. V loses 2 bases, J loses 3 bases, and the germline ends lie 5 bases apart.

This sample was included in a study of regulatory T cells in long-lasting Graves disease (dated by TCRdb to the early 2020s). In terms of the full investigation: In the newly diagnosed Graves' disease group, patients had been taking antithyroid drugs for less than 3 months. This study used TCR sequencing and RNA sequencing of peripheral blood to compare persistent Graves' disease patients against newly diagnosed Graves' disease patients. The study was conducted in China and was registered as a clinical trial. TCR sequencing covered roughly 13 persistent and about 20 newly diagnosed Graves' disease patients, around 35 samples in total.

Libraries came from multiplex PCR. These reads were obtained on an Illumina HiSeq 4000. iRepertoire HTBI primers and Arm-PCR amplification of CDR3 regions were used to construct TCR beta libraries. Before sequencing, the PCR products went through gel purification. Regarding the original processing steps: Across samples, about 64 TRBV and 15 or so TRBJ segments were identified and used for gene usage analysis of CDR3 amino acid clonotypes. COPE and FqMerger were used to merge the filtered high-quality paired reads into contigs. BLAST was used to align contigs to IMGT TRBV, TRBD and TRBJ reference genes, and CDR3 was defined according to IMGT. Clonotypes above 0.1% frequency were classified as highly expanded clones. Repertoire diversity was measured by Shannon entropy, and V-J evenness by the Gini coefficient. A clonotype was considered public if more than one individual shared it. The raw public data were reprocessed by TCRdb itself: fastp quality trimming at Q25, MiXCR clonotype calling, in-frame beta chains only. CDR3 protein duplicates are merged, each entry listing the most common genes and DNA. TCRdb, rather than the study authors, made the V and J calls. The sample records about 430,000 distinct CDR3 sequences, 15% of which are singletons. About 8% of the sample is held by the ten biggest clonotypes.

General study outcomes and caveats: The authors noted that the small sample size was a limitation that may lower accuracy. Only peripheral blood was studied, because thyroid tissue, the primary lesion, was inaccessible. Compared with newly diagnosed patients, patients with persistent Graves' disease had lower TCR Shannon entropy and fewer highly expanded clones, which suggests clonal expansion. Sequencing and analysis were restricted to the TCR beta chain. Preferential use of TRBV28, TRBJ1-2 and TRBJ2-5 was observed in persistent disease, whereas TRBV20-1 and TRBJ2-1 were favored in newly diagnosed disease. More public clonotypes were shared among persistent patients (more than 2,500) than among newly diagnosed patients (approximately 1,000).

The sample was also reused in another study, on T cells in Graves' hyperthyroidism and ophthalmopathy. That second report states: Graves' hyperthyroidism was defined as stable when no progression to ophthalmopathy occurred over 18 months of follow-up. The hyperthyroidism patients were between 18 and 65 years old and newly diagnosed, with a disease duration of less than 2 months. Patients with uncontrolled infections, other autoimmune diseases, pregnancy or lactation were excluded. Diagnoses relied on clinical symptoms, serum thyroxine and TRAb, thyroid ultrasound and orbital computed tomography. For the first round of RT-PCR on the TCR CDR3, the HTBI primer set was used together with the Qiagen OneStep RT-PCR kit. Most expanded thyroid clonotypes (frequency above 0.001) were also detected in blood, a finding suggesting that blood repertoires may reflect thyroid immune responses. A model built on a 13 V-J signature distinguished ophthalmopathy from stable hyperthyroidism, reaching 85% to 90% sensitivity and around 81% specificity in cross-validation and 80%/75% in testing. In validation, the model predicted progression to ophthalmopathy a median of roughly 6.5 months before onset, with around 70% sensitivity and nearly 75% specificity. To identify distinguishing TCR V-J signatures, a discovery cohort of roughly 100 patients was used, comprising some 43 with Graves' ophthalmopathy and approximately 58 with stable Graves' hyperthyroidism. Whether ophthalmopathy could be predicted prospectively was tested in an independent validation cohort made up of under 20 hyperthyroidism patients plus 17 patients who later progressed to ophthalmopathy. The 75 to 100 discovery patients were randomly split 7:3 into training and test sets. The study also compared thyroid tissue and blood T-cell repertoires from several Graves' hyperthyroidism patients. Once sampling was done, hyperthyroidism patients were given methimazole at a starting dose of 30 mg daily, whereas ophthalmopathy patients were given high-dose intravenous methylprednisolone. Libraries were constructed in a second round of multiplex PCR, after which size selection and purification were performed. The libraries were sequenced on an Illumina HiSeq2000 using paired-end 100 bp reads. SOAPnuke was used to process the raw data, removing reads that contained adapters or uncalled bases, had a mean Phred below 15, or lacked an exact match to the constant primer or identifier. High-quality paired reads were merged using COPE v1.2.5, and each unique nucleotide sequence was defined as a clonotype. Clonotypes were aligned to IMGT TRBV, TRBD and TRBJ reference segments using MiTCR v1.1. Only V-J combinations with frequency above 0.0001, covering about 99% of repertoires, were analysed. The TCS score was defined as the ratio of F50 (clonal expansion) to E x V (chaos), calculated using BLOSUM62-based TCRdist between CDR3 peptides within each V-J. Welch's t-statistics and random forest reduced fewer than 600 V-J features to 13, which were used in a naive Bayes classifier (R e1071). Sample size was not statistically predetermined, and investigators were not blinded to group allocation. TCR Vbeta CDR3 sequencing of around 130 peripheral blood samples (more than 40 ophthalmopathy, roughly 74 hyperthyroidism and approximately 17 progressor patients) is reported in the paper.

Sequenced here: peripheral blood mononuclear cells (PBMCs), sampled at new diagnosis, from a patient treated with antithyroid drugs. The TCR comes from a woman aged 40 to 50 with Graves disease. Donor details come from another sample of the same person, matched by shared clones. The chain is made from TRBV12-3 or TRBV12-4 and TRBJ2-1, with the D segment identity uncertain. The DNA is TGTGCCAGCAGTTTATATTACTACAATGAGCAGTTCTTC. This translates into CASSLYYYNEQFF.